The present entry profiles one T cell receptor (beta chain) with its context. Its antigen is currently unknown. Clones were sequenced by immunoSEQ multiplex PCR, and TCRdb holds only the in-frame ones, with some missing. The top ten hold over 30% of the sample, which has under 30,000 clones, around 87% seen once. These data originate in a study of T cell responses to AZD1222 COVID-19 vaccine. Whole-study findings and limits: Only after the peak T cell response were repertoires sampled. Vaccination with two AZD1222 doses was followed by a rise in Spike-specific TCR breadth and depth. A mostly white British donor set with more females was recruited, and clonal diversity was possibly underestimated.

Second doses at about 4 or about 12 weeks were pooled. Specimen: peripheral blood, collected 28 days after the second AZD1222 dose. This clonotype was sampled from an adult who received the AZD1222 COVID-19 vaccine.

In DNA form, the CDR3 reads TGTGCCAGTAGCAACTATGGGTCGCAGGTAGGCTCCTACAATGAGCAGTTCTTC. This encodes CASSNYGSQVGSYNEQFF. V and J are TRBV19 and TRBJ2-1, with D unresolved. Germline CDR1 reads LNHDA; CDR2 reads SQIVND (reference sequence). The CDR3 is 18 residues long. V lost 6 bases and J 0 bases, leaving 21 bases between the germline ends.